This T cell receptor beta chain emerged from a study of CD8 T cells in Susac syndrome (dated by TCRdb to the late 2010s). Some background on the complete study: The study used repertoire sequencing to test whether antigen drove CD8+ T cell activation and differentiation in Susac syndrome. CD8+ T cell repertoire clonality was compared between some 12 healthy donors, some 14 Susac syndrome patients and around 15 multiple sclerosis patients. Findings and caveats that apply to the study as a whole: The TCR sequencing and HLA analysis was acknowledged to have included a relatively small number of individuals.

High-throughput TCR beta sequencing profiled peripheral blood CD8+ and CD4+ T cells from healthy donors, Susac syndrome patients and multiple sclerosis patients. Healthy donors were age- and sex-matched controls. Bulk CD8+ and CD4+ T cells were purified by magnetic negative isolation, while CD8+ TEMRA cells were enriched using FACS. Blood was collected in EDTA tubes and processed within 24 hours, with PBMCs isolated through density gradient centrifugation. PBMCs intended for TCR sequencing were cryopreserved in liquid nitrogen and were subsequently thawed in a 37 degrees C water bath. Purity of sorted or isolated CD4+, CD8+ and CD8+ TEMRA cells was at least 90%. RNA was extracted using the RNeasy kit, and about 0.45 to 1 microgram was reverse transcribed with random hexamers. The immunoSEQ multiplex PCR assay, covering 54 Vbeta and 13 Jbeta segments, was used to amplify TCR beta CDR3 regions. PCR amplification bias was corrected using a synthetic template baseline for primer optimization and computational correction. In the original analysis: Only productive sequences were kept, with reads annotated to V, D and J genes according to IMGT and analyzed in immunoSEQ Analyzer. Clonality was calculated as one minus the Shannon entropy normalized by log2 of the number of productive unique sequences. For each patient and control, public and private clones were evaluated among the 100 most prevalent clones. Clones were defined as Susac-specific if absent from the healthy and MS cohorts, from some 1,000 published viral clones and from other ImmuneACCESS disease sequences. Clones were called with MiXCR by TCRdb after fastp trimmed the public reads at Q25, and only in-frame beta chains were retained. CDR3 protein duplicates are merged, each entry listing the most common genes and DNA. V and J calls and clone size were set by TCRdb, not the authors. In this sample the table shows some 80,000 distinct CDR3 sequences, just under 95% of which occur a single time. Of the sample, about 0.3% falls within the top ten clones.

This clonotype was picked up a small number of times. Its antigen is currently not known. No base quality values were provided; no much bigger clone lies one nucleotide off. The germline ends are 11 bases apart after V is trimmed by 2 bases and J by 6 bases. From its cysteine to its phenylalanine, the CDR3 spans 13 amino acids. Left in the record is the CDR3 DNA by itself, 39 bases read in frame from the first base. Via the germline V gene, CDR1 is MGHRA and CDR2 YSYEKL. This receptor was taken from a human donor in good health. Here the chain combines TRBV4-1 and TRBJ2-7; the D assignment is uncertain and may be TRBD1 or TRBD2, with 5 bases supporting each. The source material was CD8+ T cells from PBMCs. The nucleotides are TGCGCCAGCAGCCAAATTTCCGGGACCGAGCAGTACTTC. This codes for CASSQISGTEQYF.